This T cell receptor (beta chain) derives from a study of T cell repertoires in cytomegalovirus infection. Study at large: CMV epitopes used comprised recently identified HLA-C-restricted ones and well-studied HLA-B-restricted ones. Indicated by public TCR beta signatures were CMV infection and matching HLA type. Findings and caveats of the study: CMV-specific TCR beta clonotypes restricted by HLA-C dominated the ex vivo response.

TCRdb redid the calling of the reads with MiXCR, one entry per CDR3 protein. The sample has some 800,000 distinct CDR3 sequences; about 30% are singletons. CDR1 is SEHNR, CDR2 FQNEAQ, per germline (reference sequence). V shed 3 bases and J shed 0 bases, with 17 bases lying between them. CDR3 length equals 18 residues. This clonotype was detected many times. Its target is unknown. This sequence was found in a human donor in good health (CMV status not recorded). Some clones in this sample may be carry-over from other donors' samples. The chain uses TRBV7-9 and TRBJ2-2; the D gene is possibly TRBD1 (6 bases). The starting material was cultured CD8+ T cells from PBMCs, obtained from culture after CMV antigen stimulation. CDR3 DNA: TGTGCCAGCAGCTTTGGACGTGGACAGACAGCGAACACCGGGGAGCTGTTTTTT. It translates to CASSFGRGQTANTGELFF.